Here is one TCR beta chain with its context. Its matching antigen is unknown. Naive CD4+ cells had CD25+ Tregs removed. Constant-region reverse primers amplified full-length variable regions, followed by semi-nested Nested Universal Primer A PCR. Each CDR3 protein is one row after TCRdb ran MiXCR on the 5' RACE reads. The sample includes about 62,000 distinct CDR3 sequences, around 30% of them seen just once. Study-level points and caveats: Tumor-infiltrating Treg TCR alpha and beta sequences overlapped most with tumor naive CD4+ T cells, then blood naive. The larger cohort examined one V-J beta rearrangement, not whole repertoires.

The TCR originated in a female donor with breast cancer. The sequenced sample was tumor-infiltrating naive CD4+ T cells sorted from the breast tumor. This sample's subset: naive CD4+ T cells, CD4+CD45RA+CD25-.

DNA of the CDR3: TGTGCCAGCAGTCGACAGGGGACTCTTTCCTACGAGCAGTACTTC. Encoded protein: CASSRQGTLSYEQYF. The chain employs TRBV28 and TRBJ2-7, with 8 positions matching TRBD1. Germline assignment: CDR1 MDHEN and CDR2 SYDVKM. The V gene end was trimmed by 5 bases and the J gene end by 1 base; junction bases not matched to a gene: 7. The length of the CDR3 is 15 residues.